Listed below are T cell receptor beta chains from one sample, sequenced in a study of vaccination and CD4 T cells after COVID-19. No antigens are known for them. Each CDR3 protein gets one entry after TCRdb re-called the PCR reads with MiXCR. The data hold 15,000 to 20,000 distinct CDR3 sequences, with roughly 63% observed a single time. Material for sequencing was CD4+ T cells from blood, cultured in vitro. The source of these receptors is a human donor who had recovered from COVID-19. Each CDR3 is given with its conserved first and last residue. The D gene is left open where the match is weak. The size field is filled for only some rows; it gives once, few, many or a size class.

.,.,TRBV6-2/TRBV6-3,TRBJ1-2,TGTGCCAGCAGTGACGGGGCGTTCGGCAACTATGGCTACACCTTC,CASSDGAFGNYGYTF
.,.,TRBV27,TRBJ2-5,TGTGCCAGCAGTTCGGACAATCCTAGGGAGACCCAGTACTTC,CASSSDNPRETQYF
TRBD2,.,TRBV25-1,TRBJ2-2,TGTGCCAGCAGTCAGGCGGGGGACACCGGGGAGCTGTTTTTT,CASSQAGDTGELFF
.,once,TRBV2,TRBJ1-5,TGTGCCAGCAGTGAATCGGATCAGCCCCAGCATTTT,CASSESDQPQHF
TRBD1,.,TRBV10-1,TRBJ2-3,TGCGCCAGCAGTGAGGGACAGGCCGGCCAACATACGCAGTATTTT,CASSEGQAGQHTQYF
TRBD1,once,TRBV5-4,TRBJ2-5,TGTGCCAGCAGCTTGGGGGACAGGTCTGGGACCCAGTACTTC,CASSLGDRSGTQYF
TRBD2,.,TRBV10-3,TRBJ2-1,TGTGCCAGCAGGACTAGCGGCAATGAGCAGTTCTTC,CASRTSGNEQFF
.,.,TRBV7-7,TRBJ2-2,TGTGCCAGCAGCTTATCGGGGGCGGGCGGGGAGCTGTTTTTT,CASSLSGAGGELFF
TRBD1,medium-sized,TRBV20-1,TRBJ2-2,TGCAGTGCACGGGACAGAGAGGCCGGGGAGCTGTTTTTT,CSARDREAGELFF
TRBD2,few,TRBV24-1,TRBJ2-3,TGTGCCACCAGTGATTCGCGGGAGCAGGGAGATACGCAGTATTTT,CATSDSREQGDTQYF
TRBD1,.,TRBV28,TRBJ1-2,TGTGCCAGCGGCCGGGACAGATATGGCTACACCTTC,CASGRDRYGYTF